Presented here are 20 T cell receptor beta chains from one specimen sequenced in a study of T cell changes during pregnancy in multiple sclerosis. TCRdb's table, derived via immunoSEQ multiplex PCR, lists solely in-frame clones and lacks some. The table has around 59,000 clones, 93% seen once. The material was CD8+ T cells from peripheral blood mononuclear cells, obtained in the second trimester of pregnancy. The source of these receptors is a female donor with multiple sclerosis, enrolled in a pregnancy study.

The genes are TRBV6-5 and TRBJ2-7; no definite D call. The V gene's germline CDR1 is MNHEY and CDR2 SVGAGI. With 0 bases removed from V and 2 bases from J, the gap between germline ends came to 8 bases. There are 14 residues in the CDR3. Written as DNA, the CDR3 is TGTGCCAGCAGTTACTCCGGCAGCGCCTACGAGCAGTACTTC. The encoded protein is CASSYSGSAYEQYF.

The rearrangement uses TRBV15 and TRBJ2-6; D gene unclear. The CDR3 has 15 residues. The germline gives CDR1 LNHNV, CDR2 YYDKDF (reference sequence). Trimming pared 1 base from V and 2 bases from J, leaving 6 bases between. The CDR3 sequence: CATSRALAGANVLTF. In DNA form, the CDR3 reads TGTGCCACCAGCAGAGCACTTGCTGGGGCCAACGTCCTGACTTTC.

This sequence joins TRBV19 and TRBJ1-5; a weak D match, TRBD1 (6 bases). The CDR3 runs 15 residues. Per germline, CDR1 LNHDA and CDR2 SQIVND (reference sequence). V was trimmed by 0 bases and J by 4 bases, leaving 10 bases between them. CDR3 sequence: CASSIDAGANQPQHF. CDR3 sequence (DNA): TGTGCCAGTAGTATAGATGCAGGGGCAAATCAGCCCCAGCATTTT.

V and J are TRBV27 and TRBJ2-1, with a possible D match to TRBD1 (5 bases). The CDR3 spans 13 residues. CDR1 is MNHEY and CDR2 is SMNVEV in the germline V gene (reference sequence). V was shortened by 7 bases and J by 3 bases, with 10 bases between the two germline ends. CDR3 nucleotide sequence: TGTGCCAGCACAGACAGCTACTACAATGAGCAGTTCTTC. This gives the protein CASTDSYYNEQFF.

The chain combines TRBV2 with TRBJ2-5; 9 bases are shared with TRBD1. Trimming cost V 6 bases and J 4 bases; bases outside gene matches: 0. The germline CDR1 and CDR2 sequences are SNHLY and FYNNEI. This CDR3 is 12 amino acids long. The CDR3: CASRGQGETQYF. The CDR3 nucleotides are TGTGCCAGCAGGGGACAGGGAGAGACCCAGTACTTC. The entire variable domain, with the rest obtained from reference TRBV2 and TRBJ2-5, is as follows: EPEVTQTPSHQVTQMGQEVILRCVPISNHLYFYWYRQILGQKVEFLVSFYNNEISEKSEIFDDQFSVERPDGSNFTLKIRSTKLEDSAMYFCASRGQGETQYFGPGTRLLVL.

The chain links TRBV28 to TRBJ2-4; D may be TRBD2 (6 bases). Trimming left V 3 bases short and J 1 base short, with 10 bases between. This CDR3 comprises 15 residues. Germline CDR1 and CDR2: MDHEN and SYDVKM. In nucleotides, the CDR3 is TGTGCCAGCAGTTTTAGCGGAACGGCCAAAAACATTCAGTACTTC. It specifies CASSFSGTAKNIQYF.

The chain is built from TRBV27 and TRBJ1-2, with a weak D call TRBD1 (5 bases). Per the germline V gene, CDR1 is MNHEY and CDR2 is SMNVEV (reference sequence). The CDR3 is 13 residues long. Trimming took 8 bases from V and 7 from J, leaving 17 bases between them. CDR3 amino acids: CASLGGGVSGYTF. In DNA, the CDR3 is TGTGCCAGCCTGGGGGGTGGAGTAAGTGGCTACACCTTC.

The chain employs TRBV29-1 and TRBJ2-5, with 10 bases identical to TRBD2. With 3 bases clipped from V and 11 bases from J, the junction kept 15 bases outside the gene matches. This CDR3 spans 15 amino acids. Germline values: CDR1 SQVTM, CDR2 ANQGSEA. This chain's CDR3 is CSVESSASGRGMQYF. The CDR3 DNA sequence: TGCAGCGTTGAGAGTTCGGCTAGCGGGAGAGGTATGCAGTACTTC.

This chain joins TRBV27 and TRBJ2-7, with 7 bases lining up with TRBD2. The V gene end was trimmed by 5 bases and the J gene end by 0 bases; junction bases not matched to a gene: 7. The germline CDR1 and CDR2 sequences are MNHEY and SMNVEV (reference sequence). The CDR3 contains 15 residues. CDR3 coding DNA: TGTGCCAGCAGTACCGGGGGAGGGAGCTCCTACGAGCAGTACTTC. It encodes CASSTGGGSSYEQYF.

This clone appeared many times. The chain is built from TRBV28 and TRBJ2-7; unclear D gene. This CDR3 spans 14 amino acids. V was pared by 6 bases and J by 1 base, with 13 bases between. In germline, CDR1 is MDHEN, CDR2 SYDVKM. CDR3 bases: TGTGCCAGCAGGCCCCAACCGGGTTCCTACGAGCAGTACTTC. Amino acid sequence: CASRPQPGSYEQYF.

CDR3 residues: CASSLMRGGNEQFF. CDR3 DNA sequence: TGTGCCAGCAGTTTAATGAGGGGAGGTAATGAGCAGTTCTTC. The rearrangement links TRBV27 to TRBJ2-1, with a possible D match to TRBD2 (6 bases). CDR1 is MNHEY and CDR2 is SMNVEV in the germline V gene (reference sequence). Trimming took off 2 bases at V and 7 bases at J, with 12 bases between the two ends. The CDR3 loop spans 14 amino acids.

The V gene is TRBV7-8, the J gene TRBJ1-5, with 8 positions matching TRBD1. The J segment lost 2 bases and the V segment lost 5 bases, leaving 8 bases of the junction unmatched. The CDR3 runs to 16 residues. Per germline, CDR1 SGHVS and CDR2 FQNEAQ. The CDR3 reads CASSPRTGWGNQPQHF. The CDR3 DNA reads TGTGCCAGCAGCCCACGGACAGGGTGGGGCAATCAGCCCCAGCATTTT.

This sequence joins TRBV28 and TRBJ2-7; a weak D match, TRBD1 (6 bases). V was pared by 6 bases and J by 3 bases, with 12 bases between. The length of the CDR3 is 13 residues. Germline V lookup: CDR1 MDHEN, CDR2 SYDVKM. The CDR3 DNA follows: TGTGCCAGCAGCCACACAGGGCACTACGAGCAGTACTTC. As protein: CASSHTGHYEQYF.

V is TRBV11-3 and J is TRBJ2-1; TRBD1 might be the D (7 bases). CDR3 length: 14 residues. Germline CDR1 and CDR2: SGHNT and YENEEA. V shed 5 bases and J shed 7 bases, with 15 bases lying between them. The CDR3 nucleotides are TGTGCCAGCAGCCCCTGGAGGGGGCTAAATGAGCAGTTCTTC. It translates to CASSPWRGLNEQFF.

The chain recombines TRBV5-4 with TRBJ1-2; 12 nucleotides agree with TRBD1. Germline V lookup: CDR1 SGHNT, CDR2 YYREEE (reference sequence). V lost 2 bases, J lost 5 bases, and 10 bases stayed unmatched. The CDR3 spans 17 residues. The CDR3 DNA sequence: TGTGCCAGCAGCTTCTCGGGACAGGGGGCCAGAATGTATGGCTACACCTTC. This encodes CASSFSGQGARMYGYTF.

This rearrangement joins TRBV25-1 to TRBJ1-3; maybe TRBD1 (6 bases). The CDR3 has 14 amino acids. Germline V CDR1 and CDR2: MGHDK, SYGVNS. V dropped 2 bases and J dropped 4 bases, with 9 bases sitting between them. CDR3: CASSEGGAGNTIYF. The CDR3 DNA follows: TGTGCCAGCAGTGAAGGGGGCGCCGGAAACACCATATATTTT.

This clone was seen just once. The V call is TRBV4-3, the J call TRBJ1-2; maybe TRBD1 (5 bases). V lost 0 bases to trimming and J lost 6 bases, with 20 bases between them. Germline lookup yields CDR1 LGHNA and CDR2 YSLEER. This CDR3 contains 17 residues. CDR3 in amino acids: CASSQDHFSPGQDGYTF. In DNA form, the CDR3 reads TGCGCCAGCAGCCAAGATCACTTTTCGCCAGGGCAGGATGGCTACACCTTC.

The chain employs TRBV4-1 and TRBJ2-3, with 14 bases identical to TRBD2. The CDR3 contains 18 residues. In germline, CDR1 is MGHRA, CDR2 YSYEKL. The J segment lost 2 bases and the V segment lost 1 base, leaving 5 bases of the junction unmatched. CDR3 residues: CASSQGLAGGFYTDTQYF. CDR3 nucleotide sequence: TGCGCCAGCAGCCAAGGACTAGCGGGGGGGTTCTACACAGATACGCAGTATTTT.

The genes are TRBV4-3 and TRBJ2-7; possible D gene TRBD1, 5 bases. The germline V gene has CDR1 LGHNA and CDR2 YSLEER. Trimming shortened V by 0 bases and J by 4 bases, and 22 bases separated the two germline ends. The CDR3 length is 18 residues. The CDR3 loop reads CASSQDHQGPHLKYEQYF. The CDR3 DNA sequence: TGCGCCAGCAGCCAAGATCATCAGGGTCCCCACCTTAAATACGAGCAGTACTTC.

The chain employs TRBV9 and TRBJ1-2; the D is unclear. Germline values: CDR1 SGDLS, CDR2 YYNGEE. The CDR3 has 15 amino acids. V shed 0 bases and J shed 3 bases, with 12 bases lying between them. The CDR3 here is CASSVAGSADYGYTF. In DNA form, the CDR3 reads TGTGCCAGCAGCGTAGCCGGGTCCGCAGACTATGGCTACACCTTC.